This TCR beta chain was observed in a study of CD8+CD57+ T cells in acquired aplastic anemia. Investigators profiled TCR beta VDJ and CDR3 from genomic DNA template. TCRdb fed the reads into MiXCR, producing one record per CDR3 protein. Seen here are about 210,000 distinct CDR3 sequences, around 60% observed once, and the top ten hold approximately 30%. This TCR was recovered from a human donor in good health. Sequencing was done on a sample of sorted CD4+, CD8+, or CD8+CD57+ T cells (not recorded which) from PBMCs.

The CDR3 nucleotides read TGTGCCAGCAGCCCCGGGCAGGAGTTCTACAATGAGCAGTTCTTC. Amino acid sequence: CASSPGQEFYNEQFF. The chain has TRBV7-9 and TRBJ2-1; D is ambiguous. The CDR3 consists of 15 residues. In germline, CDR1 is SEHNR, CDR2 FQNEAQ (reference sequence). V lost 5 bases and J 3 bases, leaving 14 bases between the germline ends.